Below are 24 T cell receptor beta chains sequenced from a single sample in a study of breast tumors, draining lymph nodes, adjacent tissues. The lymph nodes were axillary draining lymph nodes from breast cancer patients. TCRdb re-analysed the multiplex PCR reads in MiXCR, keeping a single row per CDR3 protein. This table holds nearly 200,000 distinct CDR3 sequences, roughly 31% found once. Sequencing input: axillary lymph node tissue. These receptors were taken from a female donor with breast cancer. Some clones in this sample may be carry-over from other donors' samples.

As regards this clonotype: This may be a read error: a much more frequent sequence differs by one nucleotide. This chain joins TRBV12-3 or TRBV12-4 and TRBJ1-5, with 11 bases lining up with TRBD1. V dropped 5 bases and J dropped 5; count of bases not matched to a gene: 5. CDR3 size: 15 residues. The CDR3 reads CASSRGTGGDQPQHF. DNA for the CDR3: TGTGCCAGCAGTAGGGGGACAGGGGGGGATCAGCCCCAGCATTTT.

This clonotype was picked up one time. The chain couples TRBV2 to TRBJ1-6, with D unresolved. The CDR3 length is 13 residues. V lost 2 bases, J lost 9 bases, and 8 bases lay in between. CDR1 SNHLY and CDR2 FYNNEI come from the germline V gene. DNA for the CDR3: TGTGCCAGCAGTGAACAGTCGGCTTCACCCCTCCACTTT. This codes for CASSEQSASPLHF.

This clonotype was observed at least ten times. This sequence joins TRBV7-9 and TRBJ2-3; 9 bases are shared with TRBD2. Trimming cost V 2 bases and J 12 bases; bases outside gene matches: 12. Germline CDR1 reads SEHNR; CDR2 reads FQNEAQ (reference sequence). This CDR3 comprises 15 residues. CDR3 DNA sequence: TGTGCCAGCAGCTTAACGAGTCGACTAGCGGTTCAACAGTATTTT. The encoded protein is CASSLTSRLAVQQYF.

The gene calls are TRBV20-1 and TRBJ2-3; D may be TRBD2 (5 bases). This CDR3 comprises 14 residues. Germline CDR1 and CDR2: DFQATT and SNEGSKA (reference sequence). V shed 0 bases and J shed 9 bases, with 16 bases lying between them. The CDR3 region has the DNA TGCAGTGCTAGAGATCTCCGGGGAGTGGGGACGCAGTATTTT. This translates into CSARDLRGVGTQYF.

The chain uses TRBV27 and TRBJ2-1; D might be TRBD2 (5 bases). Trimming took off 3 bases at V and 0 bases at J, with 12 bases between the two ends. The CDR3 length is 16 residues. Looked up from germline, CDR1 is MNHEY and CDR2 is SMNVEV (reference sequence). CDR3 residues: CASSFQRSSSYNEQFF. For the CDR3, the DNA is TGTGCCAGCAGTTTCCAGCGGTCGAGCTCCTACAATGAGCAGTTCTTC.

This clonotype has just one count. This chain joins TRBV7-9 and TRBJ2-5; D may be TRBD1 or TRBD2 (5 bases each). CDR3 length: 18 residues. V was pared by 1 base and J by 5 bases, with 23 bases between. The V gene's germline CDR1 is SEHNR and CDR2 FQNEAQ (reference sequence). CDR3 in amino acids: CASSLGQGVSSGMETQYF. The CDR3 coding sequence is TGTGCCAGCAGCTTAGGGCAGGGAGTAAGCTCTGGAATGGAGACCCAGTACTTC.

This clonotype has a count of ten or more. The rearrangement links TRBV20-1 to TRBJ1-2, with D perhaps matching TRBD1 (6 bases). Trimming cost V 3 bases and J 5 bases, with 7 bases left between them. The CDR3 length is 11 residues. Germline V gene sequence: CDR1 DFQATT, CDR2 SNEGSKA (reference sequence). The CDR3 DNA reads TGCAGTGCTAGGGACAGTTATGGCTACACCTTC. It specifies CSARDSYGYTF.

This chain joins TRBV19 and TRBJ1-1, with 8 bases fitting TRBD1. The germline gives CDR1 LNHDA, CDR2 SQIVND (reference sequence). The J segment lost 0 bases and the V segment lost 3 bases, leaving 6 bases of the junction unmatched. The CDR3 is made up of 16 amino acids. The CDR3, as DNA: TGTGCCAGTAGTATCGGACAGGGCCAAATGAACACTGAAGCTTTCTTT. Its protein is CASSIGQGQMNTEAFF.

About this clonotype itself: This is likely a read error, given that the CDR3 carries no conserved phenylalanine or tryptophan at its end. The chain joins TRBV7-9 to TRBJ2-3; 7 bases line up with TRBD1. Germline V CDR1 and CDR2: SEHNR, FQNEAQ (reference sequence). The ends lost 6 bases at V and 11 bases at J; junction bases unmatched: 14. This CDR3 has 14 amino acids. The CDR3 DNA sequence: TGTGCCAGCAGTCAATGGGACAGCACCTACGAGCAGTATCTT. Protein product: CASSQWDSTYEQYL.

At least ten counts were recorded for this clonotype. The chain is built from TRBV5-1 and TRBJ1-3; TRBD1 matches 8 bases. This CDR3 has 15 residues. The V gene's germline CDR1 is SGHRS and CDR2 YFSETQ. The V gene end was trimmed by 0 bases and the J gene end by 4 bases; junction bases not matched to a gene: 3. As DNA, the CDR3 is TGCGCCAGCAGCTTGGATGGGACAGGAGGAAACACCATATATTTT. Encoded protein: CASSLDGTGGNTIYF.

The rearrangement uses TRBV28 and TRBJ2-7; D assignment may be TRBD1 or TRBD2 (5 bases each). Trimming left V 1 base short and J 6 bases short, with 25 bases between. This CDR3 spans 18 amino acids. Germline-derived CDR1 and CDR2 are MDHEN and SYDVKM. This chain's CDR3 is CASSLSLLPGRGRGEQYF. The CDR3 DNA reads TGTGCCAGCAGTTTATCCCTCCTGCCGGGACGGGGACGAGGCGAGCAGTACTTC.

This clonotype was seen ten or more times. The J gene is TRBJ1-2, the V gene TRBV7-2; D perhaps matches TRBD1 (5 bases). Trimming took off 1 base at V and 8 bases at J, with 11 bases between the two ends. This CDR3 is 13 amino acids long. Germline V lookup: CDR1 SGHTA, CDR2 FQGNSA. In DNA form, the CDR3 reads TGTGCCAGCAGCTTAGGTCAGGGCGGGGGCTACACCTTC. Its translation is CASSLGQGGGYTF.

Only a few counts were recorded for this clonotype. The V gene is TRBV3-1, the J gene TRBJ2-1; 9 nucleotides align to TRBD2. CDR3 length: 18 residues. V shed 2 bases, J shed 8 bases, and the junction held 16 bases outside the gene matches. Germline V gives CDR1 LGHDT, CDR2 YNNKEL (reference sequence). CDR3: CASSQIRARGRAGDEQFF. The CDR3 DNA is TGTGCCAGCAGCCAAATACGGGCCCGCGGGAGGGCTGGCGATGAGCAGTTCTTC.

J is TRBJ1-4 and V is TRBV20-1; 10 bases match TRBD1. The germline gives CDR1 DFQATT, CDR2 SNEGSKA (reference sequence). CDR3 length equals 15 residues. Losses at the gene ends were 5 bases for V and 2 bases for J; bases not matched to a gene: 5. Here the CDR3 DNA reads TGCAGTGCTGAGACAGGGGGCATCACTAATGAAAAACTGTTTTTT. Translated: CSAETGGITNEKLFF.

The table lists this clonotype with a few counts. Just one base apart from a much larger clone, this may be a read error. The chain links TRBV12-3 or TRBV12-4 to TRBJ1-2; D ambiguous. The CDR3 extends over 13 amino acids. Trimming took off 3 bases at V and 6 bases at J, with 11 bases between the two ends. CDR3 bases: TGTGCCAGCAGTTTCAACCTGGCTAATGGCTACACCTTC. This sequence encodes CASSFNLANGYTF.

The chain's CDR3 is CATTGSADSGTVGSPLHF. CDR3 nucleotide sequence: TGTGCCACCACGGGGAGCGCCGACTCCGGGACAGTTGGGTCACCCCTCCACTTT. The chain uses TRBV2 and TRBJ1-6; 7 bases map to TRBD1. Looked up from germline, CDR1 is SNHLY and CDR2 is FYNNEI. J lost 10 bases, V lost 10 bases, and 25 bases had no gene match. The CDR3 runs to 18 residues.

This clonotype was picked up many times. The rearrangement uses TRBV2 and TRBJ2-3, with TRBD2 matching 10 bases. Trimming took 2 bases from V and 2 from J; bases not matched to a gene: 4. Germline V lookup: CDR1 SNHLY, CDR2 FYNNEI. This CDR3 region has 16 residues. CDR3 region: CASSETSGASTDTQYF. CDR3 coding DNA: TGTGCCAGCAGTGAAACTAGCGGGGCCTCCACAGATACGCAGTATTTT.

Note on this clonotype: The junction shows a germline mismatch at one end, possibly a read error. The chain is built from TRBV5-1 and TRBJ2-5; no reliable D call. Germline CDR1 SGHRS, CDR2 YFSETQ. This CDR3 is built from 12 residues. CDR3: CASSFPLETHYF. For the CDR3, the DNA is TGCGCCAGCAGCTTCCCATTAGAGACCCACTACTTC.

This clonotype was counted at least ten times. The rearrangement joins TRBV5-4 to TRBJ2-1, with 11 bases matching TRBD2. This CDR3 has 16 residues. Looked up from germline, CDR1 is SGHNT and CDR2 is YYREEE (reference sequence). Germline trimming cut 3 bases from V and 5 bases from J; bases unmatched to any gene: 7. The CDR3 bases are TGTGCCAGCAGCTCCTACGGGACTAGCGGCAACAATGAGCAGTTCTTC. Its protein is CASSSYGTSGNNEQFF.

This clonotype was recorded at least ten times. As DNA, the CDR3 is TGTGCCACCAGCAGAGGGAGGAACAATCAGCCCCAGCATTTT. Amino acid sequence: CATSRGRNNQPQHF. The chain is built from TRBV15 and TRBJ1-5; D not certain. The germline CDR1 and CDR2 sequences are LNHNV and YYDKDF (reference sequence). V was pared by 1 base and J by 3 bases, with 7 bases between. The CDR3 is 14 amino acids.

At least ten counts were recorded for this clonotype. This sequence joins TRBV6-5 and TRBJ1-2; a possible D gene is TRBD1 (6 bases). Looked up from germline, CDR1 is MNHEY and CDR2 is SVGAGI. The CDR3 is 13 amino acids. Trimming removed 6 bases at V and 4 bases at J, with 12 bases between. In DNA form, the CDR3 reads TGTGCCAGCAGCCCCGACAGGATCTATGGCTACACCTTC. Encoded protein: CASSPDRIYGYTF.

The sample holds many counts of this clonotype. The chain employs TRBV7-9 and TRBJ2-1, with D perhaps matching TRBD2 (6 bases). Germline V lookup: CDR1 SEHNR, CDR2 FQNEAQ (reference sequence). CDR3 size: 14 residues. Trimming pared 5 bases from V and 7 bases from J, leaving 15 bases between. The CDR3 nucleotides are TGTGCCAGCAGCGGCCGATACGCGGGGAATGAGCAGTTCTTC. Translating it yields CASSGRYAGNEQFF. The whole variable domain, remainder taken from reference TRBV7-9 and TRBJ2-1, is DTGVSQNPRHKITKRGQNVTFRCDPISEHNRLYWYRQTLGQGPEFLTYFQNEAQLEKSRLLSDRFSAERPKGSFSTLEIQRTEQGDSAMYLCASSGRYAGNEQFFGPGTRLTVL.

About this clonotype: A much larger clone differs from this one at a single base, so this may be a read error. The DNA for the CDR3 is TGTGCCAGCAGTCGGACACGGGGGTATCAGCCCCAGCATTTT. This codes for CASSRTRGYQPQHF. This rearrangement joins TRBV19 to TRBJ1-5, with D perhaps TRBD1 (5 bases). Trimming cost V 9 bases and J 5 bases, with 17 bases left between them. In germline, CDR1 is LNHDA, CDR2 SQIVND (reference sequence). CDR3 length: 14 residues. The full variable domain, completed using reference TRBV19 and TRBJ1-5, is DGGITQSPKYLFRKEGQNVTLSCEQNLNHDAMYWYRQDPGQGLRLIYYSQIVNDFQKGDIAEGYSVSREKKESFPLTVTSAQKNPTAFYLCASSRTRGYQPQHFGDGTRLSIL.

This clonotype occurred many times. CDR3 in amino acids: CATKRTGGRTDTQYF. In DNA, the CDR3 is TGTGCCACCAAACGCACTGGCGGGAGAACAGATACGCAGTATTTT. This chain uses TRBV15 with TRBJ2-3; 7 bases agree with TRBD2. The CDR3 length is 15 residues. V dropped 7 bases and J dropped 3; count of bases not matched to a gene: 10. Germline V CDR1 and CDR2: LNHNV, YYDKDF (reference sequence).